The 3 T cell receptor beta chains below come from one sample, sequenced in a study of OX40 agonist ivuxolimab in advanced cancers. Here immunoSEQ multiplex PCR was the method, and the copy in TCRdb shows in-frame clones only, minus some. The data hold some 80,000 clones, with around 86% observed a single time. The sequenced sample was CD4+ or CD8+ T cells sorted from blood, obtained in a trial of the OX40 agonist ivuxolimab. These receptor sequences come from an adult with an advanced solid tumor such as melanoma, head and neck, liver or kidney cancer.

This sequence joins TRBV7-9 and TRBJ1-4; D perhaps matches TRBD1 (6 bases). CDR1 and CDR2 (germline): SEHNR, FQNEAQ (reference sequence). The CDR3 has 13 residues. The CDR3 nucleotides read TGTGCAACCGGGGGCAGGGAACATGAAAAACTGTTTTTT. Protein sequence: CATGGREHEKLFF.

The rearrangement uses TRBV5-8 and TRBJ2-5; possible D gene TRBD2, 5 bases. CDR1 is SGHTS, CDR2 YDEGEE, per germline. Trimming stripped 6 bases from V and 4 bases from J, with 16 bases between. This CDR3 comprises 14 residues. CDR3: CASTPLGELETQYF. The CDR3 DNA reads TGTGCCAGCACCCCCCTGGGAGAGTTAGAGACCCAGTACTTC.

The CDR3 loop reads CASSRAVGGEIRGEQFF. CDR3 DNA: TGCGCCAGCAGCCGGGCGGTAGGGGGCGAGATTAGGGGCGAGCAGTTCTTC. The chain is built from TRBV4-1 and TRBJ2-1, with 7 bases lining up with TRBD1. CDR1 and CDR2 (germline): MGHRA, YSYEKL. V gave up 4 bases and J gave up 10 bases; unmatched junction bases: 19. The CDR3 sequence is 17 residues long.